This T cell receptor (beta chain) was recovered during a study of T cells in Graves' hyperthyroidism and ophthalmopathy. The source material, RNA transcripts, was used to amplify TCR beta CDR3 regions. The HTBI primer set served for first-round RT-PCR of the TCR CDR3. TCRdb processed the multiplex PCR reads anew with MiXCR; each CDR3 protein has one entry. The sample holds 550,000 to 700,000 distinct CDR3 sequences; roughly 14% are singletons and the top ten take around 4.1%. General study points: Blood shared most expanded thyroid clonotypes above 0.001.

Used for diagnoses were clinical symptoms, serum thyroxine and TRAb, thyroid ultrasound and orbital computed tomography. As concerns this clonotype: The target antigen is unknown. As the CDR3 is not closed by the conserved phenylalanine or tryptophan, this likely results from a read error.

Per germline, CDR1 DFQATT and CDR2 SNEGSKA (reference sequence). The J segment lost 0 bases and the V segment lost 0 bases, leaving 5 bases of the junction unmatched. This CDR3 has 15 residues. This sequence was found in a woman in her 40s with Graves' ophthalmopathy. The sequencing sample was made of blood. The chain carries TRBV20-1 and TRBJ2-7; 7 bases agree with TRBD1. The CDR3 reads CSARDRQGYSYEQYS. The CDR3 coding sequence is TGCAGTGCTAGAGACCGACAGGGATACTCCTACGAGCAGTACTCC.